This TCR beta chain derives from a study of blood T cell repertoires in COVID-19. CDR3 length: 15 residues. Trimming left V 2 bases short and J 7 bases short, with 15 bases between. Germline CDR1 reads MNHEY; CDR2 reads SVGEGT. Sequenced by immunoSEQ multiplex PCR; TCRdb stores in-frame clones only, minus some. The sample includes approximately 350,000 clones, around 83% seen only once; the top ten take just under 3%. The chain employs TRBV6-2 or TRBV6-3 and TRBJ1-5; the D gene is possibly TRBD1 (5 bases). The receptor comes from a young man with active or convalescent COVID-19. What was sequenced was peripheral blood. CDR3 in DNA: TGTGCCAGCAGTTACCTCGAAGGGGTAGGGCAGCCCCAGCATTTT. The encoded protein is CASSYLEGVGQPQHF.